This is a list of T cell receptor beta chains from one sample in a study of blood T cell repertoires in COVID-19. TCRdb keeps only in-frame clones here, not all; method: immunoSEQ multiplex PCR. The table includes roughly 700,000 clones, about 87% detected once. Sequencing was done on a sample of peripheral blood. These receptors all stem from a woman between 18 and 29 years old with acute or convalescent COVID-19. Each CDR3 is given with its conserved first and last residue. D genes are given only for firm matches. Clone size appears in some rows only: once, few, many, or a class for an expanded clone.

clone_size,v_call,cdr3_length,d_call,j_call,cdr3_nt,cdr3_aa
NA,TRBV3-1/TRBV3-2,15,NA,TRBJ2-1,TGTGCCAGCAGCCCGACGTACGGGGGATACAATGAGCAGTTCTTC,CASSPTYGGYNEQFF
NA,TRBV7-2,18,TRBD1,TRBJ1-3,TGTGCCAGCAGCTTAGTGCTCAGGACAGGGGAGGTTGGAAACACCATATATTTT,CASSLVLRTGEVGNTIYF
NA,TRBV24-1,14,TRBD1,TRBJ2-3,TGTGCCACCAGTCGGGACAGGGGCACAGATACGCAGTATTTT,CATSRDRGTDTQYF
NA,TRBV28,14,NA,TRBJ1-6,TGTGCCAGCAGTTTCCCAGGGAATAATTCACCCCTCCACTTT,CASSFPGNNSPLHF
once,TRBV14,16,NA,TRBJ2-7,TGTGCCAGCAGCCTCCGAGGTTCCGGGAGCTCCTACGAGCAGTACTTC,CASSLRGSGSSYEQYF
NA,TRBV7-6,14,NA,TRBJ1-1,TGTGCCAGCAGCTTAGCTGTCGGGAACACTGAAGCTTTCTTT,CASSLAVGNTEAFF
NA,TRBV18,16,TRBD1,TRBJ1-6,TGTGCCAGCTCATCGGGACAGGGGAGGGATAATTCACCCCTCCACTTT,CASSSGQGRDNSPLHF
NA,TRBV24-1,14,NA,TRBJ2-7,TGTGCCACCAGTGACCCATACAGGGTCCACGAGCAGTACTTC,CATSDPYRVHEQYF
NA,TRBV9,15,TRBD1,TRBJ1-3,TGTGCCAGCAGCATAGGACAGGGGGCGGGACACACCATATATTTT,CASSIGQGAGHTIYF
NA,TRBV6-1,12,NA,TRBJ1-2,TGTGCCAGCAGTGACCCTGACTATGGCTACACCTTC,CASSDPDYGYTF
NA,TRBV4-1,12,NA,TRBJ1-1,TGCGCCAGCAGCCAAGATCTAGGAAAAGCTTTCTTT,CASSQDLGKAFF
NA,TRBV7-3,15,NA,TRBJ1-1,TGTGCCAGCAGCCCAAGCGGGGTCCCGAACACTGAAGCTTTCTTT,CASSPSGVPNTEAFF
NA,TRBV6-6,14,NA,TRBJ2-3,TGTGCCAGCAGTTATATTCGTCGGGGGGATACGCAGTATTTT,CASSYIRRGDTQYF
NA,TRBV4-3,17,TRBD2,TRBJ2-1,TGCGCCAGCAGCCAAGAAAAAGCTAGCGGGGTCATCGATGAGCAGTTCTTC,CASSQEKASGVIDEQFF
NA,TRBV6-5,16,NA,TRBJ1-1,TGTGCCAGCAGTTCCACTACAGGTCTGGTGGTCACTGAAGCTTTCTTT,CASSSTTGLVVTEAFF
NA,TRBV6-6,14,TRBD2,TRBJ2-7,TGTGCCAGCCTACAGGCGGGGGATTCATACGAGCAGTACTTC,CASLQAGDSYEQYF
few,TRBV27,17,NA,TRBJ1-6,TGTGCCAGCAGAAGGACAGCCCTTAGCTCCTATAATTCACCCCTCCACTTT,CASRRTALSSYNSPLHF
few,TRBV2,12,NA,TRBJ1-1,TGTGCCAGCAGCCTTTCGGGAGTTGAAGCTTTCTTT,CASSLSGVEAFF
NA,TRBV5-1,14,NA,TRBJ1-1,TGCGCCAGCAGCCCTGCCTGGACAGAAACTGAAGCTTTCTTT,CASSPAWTETEAFF
NA,TRBV18,15,NA,TRBJ1-2,TGTGCCAGCTCACCACCCTCAGGGGCGCCGGGTGGCTACACCTTC,CASSPPSGAPGGYTF